The clone carrying this T cell receptor beta chain was counted once. The antigen is undetermined. Clones were read by immunoSEQ multiplex PCR, and TCRdb kept only the in-frame ones, dropping some. Of about 69,000 clones in the sample, roughly 89% are singletons; the top ten hold about 0.37%. Germline CDR1 and CDR2: MNHEY and SVGAGI. Trimming took 6 bases from V and 5 from J; bases not matched to a gene: 4. CDR3 length: 13 amino acids. The sample comes from a study of Tregs in tolerant kidney transplant recipients. Thawed PBMCs were FACS-sorted into unstimulated CD4+CD25+CD127- regulatory T cells, CD4+CD25- non-regulatory cells, CD4 and CD8 cells. General study findings and limits: Biological reproducibility was not directly addressed, but technical replication error appeared minimal.

This clonotype originated in a human donor who received a combined kidney and bone marrow transplant. This chain connects TRBV6-5 to TRBJ1-2, with 9 bases identical to TRBD1. The sequenced sample was CD4+ T cells from blood, obtained before the transplant. The DNA for the CDR3 is TGTGCCAGCAGGGGGACAGGGAGGTATGGCTACACCTTC. Its translation is CASRGTGRYGYTF.